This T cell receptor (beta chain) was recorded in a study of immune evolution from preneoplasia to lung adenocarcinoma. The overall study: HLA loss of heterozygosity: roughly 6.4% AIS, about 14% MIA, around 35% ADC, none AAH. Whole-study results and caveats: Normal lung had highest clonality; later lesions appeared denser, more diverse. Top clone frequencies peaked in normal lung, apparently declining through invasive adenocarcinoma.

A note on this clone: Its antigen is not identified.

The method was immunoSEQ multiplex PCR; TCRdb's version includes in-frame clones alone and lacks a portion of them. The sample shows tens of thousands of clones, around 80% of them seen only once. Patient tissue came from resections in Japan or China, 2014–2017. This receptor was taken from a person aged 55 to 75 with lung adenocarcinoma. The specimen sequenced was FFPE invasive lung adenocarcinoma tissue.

The CDR3 DNA follows: TGTGCCAGCAGCTTAGTGGCGGGAGCTGCCTACGAGCAGTACTTC. Translating gives CASSLVAGAAYEQYF. The J gene is TRBJ2-7, the V gene TRBV7-2; 7 nucleotides align to TRBD2. The CDR3 extends over 15 amino acids. Germline lookup yields CDR1 SGHTA and CDR2 FQGNSA. Unmatched junction bases numbered 5, after V lost 1 base and J lost 2 bases.